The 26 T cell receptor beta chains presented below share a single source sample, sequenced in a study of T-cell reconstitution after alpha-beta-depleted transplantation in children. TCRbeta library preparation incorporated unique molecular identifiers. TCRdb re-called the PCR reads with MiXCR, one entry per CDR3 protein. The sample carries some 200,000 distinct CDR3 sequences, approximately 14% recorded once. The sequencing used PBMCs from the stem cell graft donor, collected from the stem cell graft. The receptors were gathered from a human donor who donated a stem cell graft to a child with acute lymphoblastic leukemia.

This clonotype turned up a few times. The CDR3: CASSHLTSGRDMGTDTQYF. The DNA of the CDR3 is TGTGCCAGCAGCCACCTGACTAGCGGGAGAGATATGGGGACAGATACGCAGTATTTT. The chain is built from TRBV3-1 and TRBJ2-3; 12 bases fit TRBD2. Germline CDR1 LGHDT, CDR2 YNNKEL (reference sequence). The CDR3 is 19 residues long. After removal of 3 bases from V and 3 bases from J, the junction contained 13 bases not matched to a gene.

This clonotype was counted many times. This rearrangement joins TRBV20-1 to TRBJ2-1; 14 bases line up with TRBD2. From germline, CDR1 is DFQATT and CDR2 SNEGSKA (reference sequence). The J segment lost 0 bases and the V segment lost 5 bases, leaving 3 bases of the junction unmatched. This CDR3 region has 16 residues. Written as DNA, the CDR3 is TGCAGTGCTGGGACTAGCGGGAGTACCTCCTACAATGAGCAGTTCTTC. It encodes CSAGTSGSTSYNEQFF.

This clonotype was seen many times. Here the CDR3 reads CASSLVLNQETQYF. The CDR3 DNA reads TGCGCCAGCAGCTTGGTACTAAACCAAGAGACCCAGTACTTC. The chain employs TRBV5-1 and TRBJ2-5, with D uncertain. Trimming shortened V by 0 bases and J by 0 bases, and 6 bases separated the two germline ends. Germline V gives CDR1 SGHRS, CDR2 YFSETQ. The CDR3 is made up of 14 amino acids.

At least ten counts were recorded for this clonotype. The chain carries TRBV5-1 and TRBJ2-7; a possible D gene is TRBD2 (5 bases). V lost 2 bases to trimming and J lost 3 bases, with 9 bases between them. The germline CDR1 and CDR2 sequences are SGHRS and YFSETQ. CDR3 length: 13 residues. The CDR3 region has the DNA TGCGCCAGCAGCTTCGGGGATTTCTACGAGCAGTACTTC. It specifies CASSFGDFYEQYF.

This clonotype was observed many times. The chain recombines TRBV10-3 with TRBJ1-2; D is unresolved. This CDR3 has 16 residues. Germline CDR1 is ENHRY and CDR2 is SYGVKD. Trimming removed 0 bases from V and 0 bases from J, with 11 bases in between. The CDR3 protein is CAISESDFRPNYGYTF. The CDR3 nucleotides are TGTGCCATCAGTGAGTCGGATTTCAGACCTAACTATGGCTACACCTTC.

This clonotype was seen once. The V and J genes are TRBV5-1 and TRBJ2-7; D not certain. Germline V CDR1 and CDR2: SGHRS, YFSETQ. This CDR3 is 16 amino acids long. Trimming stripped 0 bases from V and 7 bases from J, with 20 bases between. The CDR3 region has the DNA TGCGCCAGCAGCTTGGTCCCCGGCAGCTCCCTACGAGAGCAGTACTTC. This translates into CASSLVPGSSLREQYF.

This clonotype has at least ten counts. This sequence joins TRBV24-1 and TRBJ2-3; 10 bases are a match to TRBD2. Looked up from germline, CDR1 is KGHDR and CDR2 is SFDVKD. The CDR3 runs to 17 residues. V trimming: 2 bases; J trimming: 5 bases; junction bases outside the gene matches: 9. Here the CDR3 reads CATSDSTLAGGGDTQYF. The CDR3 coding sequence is TGTGCCACCAGTGATTCCACCTTAGCGGGAGGTGGAGATACGCAGTATTTT.

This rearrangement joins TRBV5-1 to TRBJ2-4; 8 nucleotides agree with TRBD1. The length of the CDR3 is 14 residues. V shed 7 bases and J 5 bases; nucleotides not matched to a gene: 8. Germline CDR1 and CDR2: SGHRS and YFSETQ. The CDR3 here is CASGTGDAQNIQYF. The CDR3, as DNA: TGCGCCAGCGGGACAGGCGATGCCCAAAACATTCAGTACTTC.

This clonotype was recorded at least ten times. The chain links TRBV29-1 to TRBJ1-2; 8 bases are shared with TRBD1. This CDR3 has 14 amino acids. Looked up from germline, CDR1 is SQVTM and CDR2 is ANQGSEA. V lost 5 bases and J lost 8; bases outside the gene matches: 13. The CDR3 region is CSVRRGQGGGGYTF. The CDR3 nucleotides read TGCAGCGTTAGGAGAGGACAGGGCGGAGGAGGCTACACCTTC.

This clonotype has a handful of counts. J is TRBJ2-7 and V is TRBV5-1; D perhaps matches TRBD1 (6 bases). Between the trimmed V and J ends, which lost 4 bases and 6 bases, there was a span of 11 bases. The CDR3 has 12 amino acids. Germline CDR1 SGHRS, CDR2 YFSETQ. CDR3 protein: CASSLGALEQYF. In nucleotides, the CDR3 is TGCGCCAGCAGCCTGGGGGCCCTCGAGCAGTACTTC.

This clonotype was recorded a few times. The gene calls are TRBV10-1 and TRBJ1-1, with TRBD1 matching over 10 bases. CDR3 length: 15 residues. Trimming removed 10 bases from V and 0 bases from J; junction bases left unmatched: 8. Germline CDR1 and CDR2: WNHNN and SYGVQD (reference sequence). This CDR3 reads CANGTGATLNTEAFF. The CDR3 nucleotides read TGCGCCAACGGGACAGGGGCGACCTTGAACACTGAAGCTTTCTTT.

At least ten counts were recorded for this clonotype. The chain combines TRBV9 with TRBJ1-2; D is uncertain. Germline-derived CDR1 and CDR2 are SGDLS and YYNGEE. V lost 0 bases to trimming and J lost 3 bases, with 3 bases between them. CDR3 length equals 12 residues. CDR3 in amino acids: CASSVGDYGYTF. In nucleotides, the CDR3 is TGTGCCAGCAGCGTAGGGGACTATGGCTACACCTTC.

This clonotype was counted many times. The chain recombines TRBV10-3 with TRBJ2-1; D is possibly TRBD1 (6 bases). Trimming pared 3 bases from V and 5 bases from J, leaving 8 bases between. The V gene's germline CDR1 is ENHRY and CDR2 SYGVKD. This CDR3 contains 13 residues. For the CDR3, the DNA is TGTGCCATCAGTGACAGGGGCGACAATGAGCAGTTCTTC. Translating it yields CAISDRGDNEQFF.

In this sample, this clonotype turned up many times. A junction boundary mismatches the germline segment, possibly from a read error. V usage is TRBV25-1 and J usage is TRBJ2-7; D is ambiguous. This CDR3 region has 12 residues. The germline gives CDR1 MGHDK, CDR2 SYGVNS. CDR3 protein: CASSESWVTQHF. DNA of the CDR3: TGTGCCAGCAGTGAATCTTGGGTAACCCAGCACTTC.

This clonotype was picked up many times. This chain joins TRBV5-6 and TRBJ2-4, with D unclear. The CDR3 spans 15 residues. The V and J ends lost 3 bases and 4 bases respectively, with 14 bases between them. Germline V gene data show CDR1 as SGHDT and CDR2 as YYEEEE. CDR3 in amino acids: CASSSPIGLKNIQYF. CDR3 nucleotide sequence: TGTGCCAGCAGCTCACCAATCGGGCTTAAAAACATTCAGTACTTC.

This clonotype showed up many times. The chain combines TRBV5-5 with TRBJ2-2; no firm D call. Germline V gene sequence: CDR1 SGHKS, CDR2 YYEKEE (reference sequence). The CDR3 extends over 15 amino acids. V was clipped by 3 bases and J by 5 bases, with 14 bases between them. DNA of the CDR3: TGTGCCAGCAGCTATGATAGCAGCCTAACCGGGGAGCTGTTTTTT. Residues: CASSYDSSLTGELFF. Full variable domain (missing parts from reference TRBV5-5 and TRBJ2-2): DAGVTQSPTHLIKTRGQQVTLRCSPISGHKSVSWYQQVLGQGPQFIFQYYEKEERGRGNFPDRFSARQFPNYSSELNVNALLLGDSALYLCASSYDSSLTGELFFGEGSRLTVL.

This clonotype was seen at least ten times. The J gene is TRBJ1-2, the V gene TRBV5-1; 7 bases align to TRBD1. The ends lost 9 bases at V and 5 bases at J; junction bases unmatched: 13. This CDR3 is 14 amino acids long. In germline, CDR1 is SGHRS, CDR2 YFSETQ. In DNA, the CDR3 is TGCGCCACCTTAAGACAGGGCGGTAGTTATGGCTACACCTTC. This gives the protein CATLRQGGSYGYTF.

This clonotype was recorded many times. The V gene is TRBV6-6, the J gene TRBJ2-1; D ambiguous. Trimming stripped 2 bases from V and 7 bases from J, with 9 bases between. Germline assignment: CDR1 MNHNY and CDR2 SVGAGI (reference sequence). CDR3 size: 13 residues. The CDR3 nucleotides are TGTGCCAGCAGTTACACCGACAAGAATGAGCAGTTCTTC. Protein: CASSYTDKNEQFF.

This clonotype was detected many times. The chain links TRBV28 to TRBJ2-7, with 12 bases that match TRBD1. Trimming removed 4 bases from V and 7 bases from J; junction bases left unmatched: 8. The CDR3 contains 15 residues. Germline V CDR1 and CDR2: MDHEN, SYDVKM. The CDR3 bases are TGTGCCAGCAGTTCCGCCGGGACAGGGGGCTGGGAGCAGTACTTC. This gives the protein CASSSAGTGGWEQYF.

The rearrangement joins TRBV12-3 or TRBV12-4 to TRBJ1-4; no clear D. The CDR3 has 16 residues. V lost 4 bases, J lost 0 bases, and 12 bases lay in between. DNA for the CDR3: TGTGCCAGCAGTTCCGCTTTTCCTGCAACTAATGAAAAACTGTTTTTT. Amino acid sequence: CASSSAFPATNEKLFF.

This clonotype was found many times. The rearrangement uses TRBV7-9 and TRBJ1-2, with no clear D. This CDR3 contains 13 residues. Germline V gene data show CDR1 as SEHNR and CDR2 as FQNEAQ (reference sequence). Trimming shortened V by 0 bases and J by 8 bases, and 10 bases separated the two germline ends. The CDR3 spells CASSLAESLGYTF. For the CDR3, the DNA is TGTGCCAGCAGCTTAGCCGAATCTTTGGGCTACACCTTC.

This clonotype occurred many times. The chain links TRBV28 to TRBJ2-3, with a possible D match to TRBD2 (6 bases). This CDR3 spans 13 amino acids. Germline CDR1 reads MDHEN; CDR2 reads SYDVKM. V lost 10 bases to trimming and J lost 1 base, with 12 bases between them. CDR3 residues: CATQAGRTDTQYF. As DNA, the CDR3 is TGTGCCACCCAAGCGGGCCGCACAGATACGCAGTATTTT. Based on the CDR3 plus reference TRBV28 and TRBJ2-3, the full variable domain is DVKVTQSSRYLVKRTGEKVFLECVQDMDHENMFWYRQDPGLGLRLIYFSYDVKMKEKGDIPEGYSVSREKKERFSLILESASTNQTSMYLCATQAGRTDTQYFGPGTRLTVL.

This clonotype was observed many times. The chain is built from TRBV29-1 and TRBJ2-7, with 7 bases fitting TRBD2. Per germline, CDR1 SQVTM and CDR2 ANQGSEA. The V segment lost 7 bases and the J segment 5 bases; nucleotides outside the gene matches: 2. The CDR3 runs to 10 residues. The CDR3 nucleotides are TGCAGCGCGGGAGGACACGAGCAGTACTTC. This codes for CSAGGHEQYF.

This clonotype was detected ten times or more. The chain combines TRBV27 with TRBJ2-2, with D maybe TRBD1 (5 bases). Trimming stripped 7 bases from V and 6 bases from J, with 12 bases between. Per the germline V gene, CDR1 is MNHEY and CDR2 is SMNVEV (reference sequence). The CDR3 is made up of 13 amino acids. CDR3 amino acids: CASKGPGPGELFF. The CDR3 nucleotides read TGTGCCAGCAAGGGGCCGGGTCCCGGGGAGCTGTTTTTT.

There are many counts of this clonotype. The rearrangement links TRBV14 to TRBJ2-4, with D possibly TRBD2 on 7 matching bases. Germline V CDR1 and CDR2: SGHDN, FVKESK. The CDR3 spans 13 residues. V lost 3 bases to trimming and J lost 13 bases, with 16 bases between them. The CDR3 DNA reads TGTGCCAGCAGCCACCGGGGGGCGGTTCGACAGTACTTC. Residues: CASSHRGAVRQYF.

CDR3 coding DNA: TGCAGCGTTGAGAGGGGGGACACCTACGAGCAGTACTTC. Protein: CSVERGDTYEQYF. The rearrangement uses TRBV29-1 and TRBJ2-7; D is perhaps TRBD1 or TRBD2 (6 bases each). Trimming took 3 bases from V and 2 from J, leaving 11 bases between them. Per germline, CDR1 SQVTM and CDR2 ANQGSEA. This CDR3 is built from 13 residues.